These 3 T cell receptor beta chains share one sample of origin, sequenced in a study of control samples from healthy donors and cancer patients. Sequencing was performed with immunoSEQ multiplex PCR; in TCRdb, only in-frame clones are kept and a portion is missing. The profile covers about 190,000 clones, with 90% to 95% appearing a single time and roughly 1.5% taken by the ten largest. Sequenced material: blood. Source of these receptors: a man younger than 35 in good health.

This clone is a singleton in its sample. This sequence joins TRBV12-5 and TRBJ1-4; D is undetermined. CDR1 and CDR2 (germline): LGHNT, FRNRAP. Trimming left V 6 bases short and J 4 bases short, with 12 bases between. This CDR3 has 14 amino acids. CDR3 sequence reads: CASGVGSYNEKLFF. For the CDR3, the DNA is TGTGCTAGTGGGGTTGGCAGCTATAATGAAAAACTGTTTTTT.

The chain links TRBV28 to TRBJ2-2; the D is unclear. V was clipped by 6 bases and J by 3 bases, with 5 bases between them. This CDR3 comprises 12 residues. The germline gives CDR1 MDHEN, CDR2 SYDVKM. The CDR3 coding sequence is TGTGCCAGCAGACCCTACACCGGGGAGCTGTTTTTT. Protein product: CASRPYTGELFF.

The rearrangement links TRBV2 to TRBJ1-4; 9 positions match TRBD1. From germline, CDR1 is SNHLY and CDR2 FYNNEI. This CDR3 comprises 14 residues. V shed 10 bases and J 0 bases; nucleotides not matched to a gene: 3. The CDR3 reads CANTGGSTNEKLFF. The CDR3 coding sequence is TGTGCCAACACAGGGGGCTCAACTAATGAAAAACTGTTTTTT.